This TCR beta chain is drawn from a study of blood T cell repertoires in COVID-19. Whole-study context: Collection of acute and convalescent COVID-19 samples took place in the United States, Italy and Spain. T cells, B-cell-depleted T cells, or PBMCs provided the cDNA or gDNA that served as material.

Seattle cases were enrolled at active infection and followed longitudinally. V shed 2 bases and J shed 7 bases, with 17 bases lying between them. The CDR3 contains 15 residues. Germline loops: CDR1 SEHNR, CDR2 FQNEAQ (reference sequence). Original analysis: Estimated nucleated cell counts came from reference gene primer amplification. The table came from immunoSEQ multiplex PCR; TCRdb's copy has only in-frame clones and leaves some out. V and J calls and clone size come straight from that table; D and trimming were deduced from the DNA. The table includes 150,000 to 250,000 clones, around 79% detected once.

Sequencing was done on a sample of peripheral blood. The TCR originated in a woman aged 40 to 49 with COVID-19, enrolled during active disease. This chain joins TRBV7-9 and TRBJ1-2; D not certain. The CDR3 region is CASSLYLEKGSGYTF. CDR3 bases: TGTGCCAGCAGCTTATATTTGGAAAAAGGGAGTGGCTACACCTTC.